This TCR beta chain emerged from a study of OX40 agonist ivuxolimab in advanced cancers. Study-level background: A partial response was reached by three patients: one with hepatocellular carcinoma and two with cutaneous melanoma.

The CDR3 is 14 amino acids. With 0 bases removed from V and 5 bases from J, the gap between germline ends came to 11 bases. From germline, CDR1 is MNHEY and CDR2 SMNVEV (reference sequence). Only in-frame clones appear in the TCRdb table, and some are missing; sequencing was by immunoSEQ multiplex PCR. The data hold roughly 89,000 clones, with 85% to 90% observed a single time. The gene calls are TRBV27 and TRBJ2-7; perhaps TRBD2 as D (5 bases). This specimen was CD4+ or CD8+ T cells sorted from blood, taken in a trial of the OX40 agonist ivuxolimab. This receptor was taken from an adult with an advanced solid tumor such as melanoma, head and neck, liver or kidney cancer. The CDR3 region is CASSLSKAGDEQYF. The CDR3 DNA reads TGTGCCAGCAGTTTATCGAAGGCCGGGGACGAGCAGTACTTC.